The clone carrying this TCR beta chain is a singleton in its sample. These data are taken from a study of blood T cell repertoires in COVID-19. Overall study context: Both acute and convalescent COVID-19 samples were obtained from the United States, Italy and Spain. PBMCs, B-cell-depleted T cells, or T cells provided the cDNA or gDNA that made up the material.

The assay was immunoSEQ multiplex PCR, and TCRdb's table has in-frame clones only and misses some. Of 40,000 to 50,000 clones in the sample, approximately 90% are singletons; the top ten hold around 6.2%. CDR1 is SGHRS, CDR2 YFSETQ, per germline. V lost 4 bases to trimming and J lost 0 bases; unmatched junction nucleotides: 3. The CDR3 is 14 amino acids. The specimen sequenced was peripheral blood. This clonotype was sampled from a human donor in a cohort sampled during active COVID-19. The chain links TRBV5-1 to TRBJ1-1, with 7 bases lining up with TRBD1. CDR3 bases: TGCGCCAGCAGCGCGGGACAGCTGAACACTGAAGCTTTCTTT. Encoded protein: CASSAGQLNTEAFF.